This TCR beta chain derives from a study of ipilimumab plus nivolumab after autologous stem cell transplantation. There are 14 residues in the CDR3. Unmatched junction bases numbered 8, after V lost 7 bases and J lost 4 bases. Germline V gene sequence: CDR1 ENHRY, CDR2 SYGVKD. Starting 14 to 28 days after autologous transplant, ipilimumab 1 mg/kg was given. Assay used: immunoSEQ multiplex PCR; TCRdb lists only in-frame clones, some missing. The sample carries roughly 16,000 clones, 65% to 80% recorded once. This sequence joins TRBV10-3 and TRBJ1-1, with TRBD1 identical over 8 bases. The sequence was collected from a male donor with diffuse large B-cell lymphoma. This sample comprised PBMCs, obtained in a trial of ipilimumab plus nivolumab as post-transplant consolidation. CDR3 residues: CAIKMTGAFTEAFF. The CDR3 region has the DNA TGTGCCATCAAGATGACAGGGGCCTTCACTGAAGCTTTCTTT.